Sequencing of this T cell receptor beta chain was carried out in a study of OX40 agonist ivuxolimab in advanced cancers. Study at large: At 0.01 to 10 mg/kg, ivuxolimab was administered intravenously to patients every 2 weeks. A diagnosis of hepatocellular carcinoma, melanoma, renal cell or head and neck cancer was present in dose-escalation patients. Study-level points and caveats: Compared with CD4+, CD8+ T cells on average had more expanded clones.

Here immunoSEQ multiplex PCR was the method, and the copy in TCRdb shows in-frame clones only, minus some. This table has some 60,000 clones, around 93% appearing once. As to this clone: Its antigen is as yet unknown.

V was clipped by 6 bases and J by 3 bases, with 8 bases between them. The V gene's germline CDR1 is WSHSY and CDR2 SAAADI. The CDR3 is made up of 12 amino acids. The source was CD4+ or CD8+ T cells sorted from blood, collected in a trial of the OX40 agonist ivuxolimab. This TCR came from an adult with an advanced solid tumor such as melanoma, head and neck, liver or kidney cancer. The chain couples TRBV10-2 to TRBJ1-2; D is unclear. The CDR3 region has the DNA TGCGCCAGCAGGGACTTATACTATGGCTACACCTTC. Its protein is CASRDLYYGYTF.